Below, 10 T cell receptor beta chains from the same sample are listed, as sequenced in a study of T-cell reconstitution after alpha-beta-depleted transplantation in children. As it was prepared, the TCRbeta library received unique molecular identifiers. Via MiXCR, TCRdb re-called the PCR reads, giving one row per CDR3 protein. The sample records approximately 640,000 distinct CDR3 sequences, 16% being singletons. The sequencing here drew on PBMCs from the stem cell graft donor, taken from the stem cell graft. These receptors were taken from a human donor who donated a stem cell graft to a child with acute myeloid leukemia.

This chain joins TRBV20-1 and TRBJ2-1; D is uncertain. The CDR3 is made up of 16 amino acids. Germline CDR1 DFQATT, CDR2 SNEGSKA (reference sequence). The V end was cut by 1 base, the J end by 7 bases, with 20 bases between. Here the CDR3 DNA reads TGCAGTGCTAGAGTTTACGGGCTTAACGTCGAGAATGAGCAGTTCTTC. Residues: CSARVYGLNVENEQFF.

For this clonotype: A much larger clone differs from this one at a single base, so this may be a read error. The genes are TRBV5-5 and TRBJ2-1, with 9 bases that match TRBD1. CDR1 and CDR2 from the germline V gene are SGHKS and YYEKEE (reference sequence). The V gene end was trimmed by 1 base and the J gene end by 8 bases; junction bases not matched to a gene: 7. The CDR3 contains 15 residues. CDR3 DNA sequence: TGTGCCAGCAGCTTGCGACAGGGGGTTGGGGATGAGCAGTTCTTC. This codes for CASSLRQGVGDEQFF.

This clonotype was detected only once. The rearrangement joins TRBV12-2 to TRBJ1-6; the table assigns TRBD1, which was not confirmed against the DNA. TRBV12-2 is tagged as a pseudogene. The CDR3 runs 16 residues. The CDR3 nucleotides read TGTGCAAGTCCCAAGGACAGGGACTTCTATAATTCACCCCTCCACTTT. Its protein is CASPKDRDFYNSPLHF.

This chain joins TRBV20-1 and TRBJ1-5; 10 bases are a match to TRBD1. Germline V gene lookup returns CDR1 DFQATT and CDR2 SNEGSKA (reference sequence). This CDR3 comprises 14 residues. V lost 6 bases and J lost 3; bases outside the gene matches: 5. The CDR3 is CSAQDRGNNQPQHF. DNA for the CDR3: TGCAGTGCCCAGGACAGGGGGAACAATCAGCCCCAGCATTTT.

This clonotype was counted at least ten times. The genes are TRBV29-1 and TRBJ2-1; 10 bases line up with TRBD2. The CDR3 consists of 15 residues. V gave up 4 bases and J gave up 1 base; unmatched junction bases: 4. Germline values: CDR1 SQVTM, CDR2 ANQGSEA. CDR3 coding DNA: TGCAGCGTTGTAGCGGGGGGAGATTCCTACAATGAGCAGTTCTTC. It translates to CSVVAGGDSYNEQFF.

The sample holds many counts of this clonotype. The chain is built from TRBV5-6 and TRBJ2-1; TRBD1 is a possible D gene (7 bases). CDR3 length: 15 residues. V lost 0 bases and J 12 bases, leaving 19 bases between the germline ends. Per the germline V gene, CDR1 is SGHDT and CDR2 is YYEEEE. The CDR3 spells CASSLGGGTQEGQFF. DNA for the CDR3: TGTGCCAGCAGCTTGGGAGGGGGCACCCAGGAGGGGCAGTTCTTC.

This clonotype has at least ten counts. The J gene is TRBJ2-7, the V gene TRBV6-5; TRBD2 might be the D (6 bases). The ends were cut back, 0 bases at V and 11 bases at J, with 17 bases in the middle. Germline lookup yields CDR1 MNHEY and CDR2 SVGAGI. The CDR3 has 14 amino acids. The DNA of the CDR3 is TGTGCCAGCAGTTACTCGCGGGACCGAACCGGGGAGTACTTC. Its protein is CASSYSRDRTGEYF.

At least ten counts were recorded for this clonotype. The chain has TRBV4-2 and TRBJ2-4, with D unclear. Trimming cost V 2 bases and J 6 bases, with 11 bases left between them. Germline CDR1 and CDR2: LGHNA and YNFKEQ. The CDR3 length is 14 residues. CDR3 nucleotides: TGTGCCAGCAGCCAACCAGATATAGGAAACATTCAGTACTTC. Its translation: CASSQPDIGNIQYF.

This clonotype has a count of ten or more. The CDR3 sequence: CSVARQNLDTEAFF. The DNA for the CDR3 is TGCAGCGTTGCCCGACAAAACCTAGACACTGAAGCTTTCTTT. The V call is TRBV29-1, the J call TRBJ1-1; no firm D call. The CDR3 covers 14 residues. Germline V gene data show CDR1 as SQVTM and CDR2 as ANQGSEA. V lost 4 bases, J lost 3 bases, and 15 bases lay in between.

This clonotype has more than one count but fewer than ten. The chain joins TRBV11-1 to TRBJ1-3; D possibly corresponds to TRBD1 (6 bases). The CDR3 sequence is 18 residues long. V lost 8 bases and J lost 0, with 23 bases in between. Germline CDR1 is SGHAT and CDR2 is FQDESV (reference sequence). The CDR3 nucleotides are TGTGCCAGCTCCCTTAGGCCCGACAGGCTGCGCTCTGGAAACACCATATATTTT. This sequence encodes CASSLRPDRLRSGNTIYF. The whole variable domain, filled in from reference TRBV11-1 and TRBJ1-3, reads EAEVAQSPRYKITEKSQAVAFWCDPISGHATLYWYRQILGQGPELLVQFQDESVVDDSQLPKDRFSAERLKGVDSTLKIQPAELGDSAMYLCASSLRPDRLRSGNTIYFGEGSWLTVV.